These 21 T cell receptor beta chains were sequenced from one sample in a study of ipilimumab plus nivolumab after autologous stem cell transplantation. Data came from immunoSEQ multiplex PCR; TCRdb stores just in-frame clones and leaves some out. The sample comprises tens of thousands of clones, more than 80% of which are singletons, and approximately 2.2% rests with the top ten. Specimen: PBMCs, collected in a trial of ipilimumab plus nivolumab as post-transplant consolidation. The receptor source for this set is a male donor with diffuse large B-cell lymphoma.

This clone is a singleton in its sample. CDR3 region: CASSQGVLLGADTQYF. CDR3 nucleotides: TGTGCCAGCAGCCAAGGGGTCTTACTAGGGGCAGATACGCAGTATTTT. The chain joins TRBV5-6 to TRBJ2-3; D could derive from TRBD1 or TRBD2 (5 bases each). The CDR3 is 16 residues long. Trimming stripped 4 bases from V and 4 bases from J, with 19 bases between. Germline lookup yields CDR1 SGHDT and CDR2 YYEEEE.

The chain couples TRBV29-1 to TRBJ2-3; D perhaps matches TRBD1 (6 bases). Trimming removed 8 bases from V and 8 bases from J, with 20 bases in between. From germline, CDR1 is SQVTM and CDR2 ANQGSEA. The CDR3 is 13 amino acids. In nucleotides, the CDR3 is TGCAGCTCCGAACCCCCACAGGGCGGTACGCAGTATTTT. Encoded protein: CSSEPPQGGTQYF.

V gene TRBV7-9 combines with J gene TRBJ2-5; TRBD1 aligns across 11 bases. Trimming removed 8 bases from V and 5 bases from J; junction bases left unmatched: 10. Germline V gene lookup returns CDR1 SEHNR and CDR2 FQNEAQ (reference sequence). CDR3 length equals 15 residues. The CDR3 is CASGFGQGAHETQYF. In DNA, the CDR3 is TGTGCCAGCGGTTTCGGACAGGGGGCACATGAGACCCAGTACTTC.

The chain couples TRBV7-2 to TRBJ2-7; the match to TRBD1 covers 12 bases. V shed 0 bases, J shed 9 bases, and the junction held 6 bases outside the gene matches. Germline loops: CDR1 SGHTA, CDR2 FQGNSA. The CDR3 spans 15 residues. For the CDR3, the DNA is TGTGCCAGCAGCTTAGCGGGACAGGGGGCTGATGGGCAGTACTTC. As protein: CASSLAGQGADGQYF. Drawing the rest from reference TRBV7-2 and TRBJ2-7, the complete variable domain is GAGVSQSPSNKVTEKGKDVELRCDPISGHTALYWYRQSLGQGLEFLIYFQGNSAPDKSGLPSDRFSAERTGGSVSTLTIQRTQQEDSAVYLCASSLAGQGADGQYFGPGTRLTVT.

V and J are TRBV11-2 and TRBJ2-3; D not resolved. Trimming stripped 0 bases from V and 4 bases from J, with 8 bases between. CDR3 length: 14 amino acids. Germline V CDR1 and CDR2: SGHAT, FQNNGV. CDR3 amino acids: CASSLDWLADTQYF. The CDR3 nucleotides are TGTGCCAGCAGCTTAGACTGGCTAGCAGATACGCAGTATTTT.

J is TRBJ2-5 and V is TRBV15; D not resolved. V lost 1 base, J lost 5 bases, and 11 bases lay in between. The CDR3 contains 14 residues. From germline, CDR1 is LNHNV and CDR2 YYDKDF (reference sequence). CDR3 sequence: CATSRATNPETQYF. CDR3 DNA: TGTGCCACCAGCAGAGCGACCAACCCGGAGACCCAGTACTTC.

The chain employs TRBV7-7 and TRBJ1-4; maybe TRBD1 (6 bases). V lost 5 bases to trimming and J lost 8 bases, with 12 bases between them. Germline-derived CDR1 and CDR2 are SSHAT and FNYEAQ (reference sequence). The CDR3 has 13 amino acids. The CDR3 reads CASSPGGGEKLFF. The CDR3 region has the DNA TGTGCCAGCAGCCCTGGGGGGGGCGAAAAACTGTTTTTT.

The CDR3 loop is CASSSSGIGQFF. The CDR3 region has the DNA TGTGCCAGCAGCTCCTCAGGGATCGGGCAGTTCTTC. The V call is TRBV11-2, the J call TRBJ2-1, with a possible D match to TRBD1 (5 bases). The CDR3 runs 12 residues. The V end was cut by 4 bases, the J end by 12 bases, with 13 bases between. CDR1 is SGHAT, CDR2 FQNNGV, per germline.

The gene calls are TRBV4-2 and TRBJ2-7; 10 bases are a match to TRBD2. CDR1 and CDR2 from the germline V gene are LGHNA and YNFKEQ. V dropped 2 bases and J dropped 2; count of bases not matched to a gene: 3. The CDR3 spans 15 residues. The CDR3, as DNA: TGTGCCAGCAGCCAAAGGACTAGCGGACCCTACGAGCAGTACTTC. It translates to CASSQRTSGPYEQYF.

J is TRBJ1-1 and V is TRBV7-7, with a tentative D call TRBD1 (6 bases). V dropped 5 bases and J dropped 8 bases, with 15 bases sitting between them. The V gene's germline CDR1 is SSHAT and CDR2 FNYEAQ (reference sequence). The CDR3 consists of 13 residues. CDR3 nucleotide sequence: TGTGCCAGCAGCCTTAGCGTGGGGGCCGAAGCTTTCTTT. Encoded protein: CASSLSVGAEAFF.

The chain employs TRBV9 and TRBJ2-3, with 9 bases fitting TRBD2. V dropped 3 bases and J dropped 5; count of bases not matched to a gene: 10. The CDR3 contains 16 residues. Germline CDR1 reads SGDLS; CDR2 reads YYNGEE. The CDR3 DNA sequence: TGTGCCAGCAGCGGCCCAGCGGGGGGTGATAGAGATACGCAGTATTTT. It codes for CASSGPAGGDRDTQYF.

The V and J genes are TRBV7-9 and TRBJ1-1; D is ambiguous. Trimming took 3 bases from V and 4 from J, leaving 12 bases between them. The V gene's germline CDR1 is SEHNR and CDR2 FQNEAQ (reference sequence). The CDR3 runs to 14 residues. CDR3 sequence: CASSFGPRATEAFF. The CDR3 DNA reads TGTGCCAGCAGCTTTGGGCCGAGGGCCACTGAAGCTTTCTTT.

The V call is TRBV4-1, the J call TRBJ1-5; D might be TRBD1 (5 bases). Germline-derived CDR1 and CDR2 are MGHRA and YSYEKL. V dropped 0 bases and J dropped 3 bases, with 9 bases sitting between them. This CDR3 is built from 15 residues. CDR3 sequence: CASSQDRAPNQPQHF. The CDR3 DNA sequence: TGCGCCAGCAGCCAAGACAGGGCCCCCAATCAGCCCCAGCATTTT.

The CDR3: CSTREQGAEHF. The CDR3 DNA is TGCAGCACCCGGGAACAAGGTGCCGAGCATTTT. The genes are TRBV29-1 and TRBJ1-5; D gene ambiguous. The CDR3 loop spans 11 amino acids. The V gene lost 8 bases and the J gene lost 14 bases, with 19 bases spanning the gap. The germline V gene encodes CDR1 SQVTM and CDR2 ANQGSEA.

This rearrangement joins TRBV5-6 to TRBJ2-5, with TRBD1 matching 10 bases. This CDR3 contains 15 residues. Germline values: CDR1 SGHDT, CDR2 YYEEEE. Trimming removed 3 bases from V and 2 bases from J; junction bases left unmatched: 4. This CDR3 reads CASSWGDRGQETQYF. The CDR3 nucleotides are TGTGCCAGCAGCTGGGGGGACAGGGGACAAGAGACCCAGTACTTC.

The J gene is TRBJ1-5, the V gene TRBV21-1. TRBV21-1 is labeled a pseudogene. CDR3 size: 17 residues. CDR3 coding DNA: TGTGCCAGCAGCAAAGGTGTGAAGGGAACTAGCAATCAGCCCCAGCATTTT. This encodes CASSKGVKGTSNQPQHF.

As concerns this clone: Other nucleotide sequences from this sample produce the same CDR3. CDR3 residues: CASSLAGEANEKLFF. CDR3 DNA sequence: TGTGCCAGCAGCTTAGCGGGGGAAGCTAATGAAAAACTGTTTTTT. This chain uses TRBV7-2 with TRBJ1-4, with D possibly being TRBD1 (5 bases). V was clipped by 0 bases and J by 3 bases, with 8 bases between them. The CDR3 has 15 residues. Germline CDR1 SGHTA, CDR2 FQGNSA.

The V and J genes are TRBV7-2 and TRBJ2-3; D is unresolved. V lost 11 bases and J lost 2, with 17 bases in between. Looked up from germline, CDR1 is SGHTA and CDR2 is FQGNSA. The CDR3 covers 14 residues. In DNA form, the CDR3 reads TGTGCCTGCACGCGGTCTTATTTCACAGATACGCAGTATTTT. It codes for CACTRSYFTDTQYF.

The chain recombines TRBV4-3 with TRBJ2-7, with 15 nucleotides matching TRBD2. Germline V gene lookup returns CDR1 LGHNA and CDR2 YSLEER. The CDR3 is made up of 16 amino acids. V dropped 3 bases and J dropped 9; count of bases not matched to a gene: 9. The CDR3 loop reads CASSHTGTSGGRPQYF. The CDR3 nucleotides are TGCGCCAGCAGCCATACCGGGACTAGCGGGGGGCGGCCGCAGTACTTC.

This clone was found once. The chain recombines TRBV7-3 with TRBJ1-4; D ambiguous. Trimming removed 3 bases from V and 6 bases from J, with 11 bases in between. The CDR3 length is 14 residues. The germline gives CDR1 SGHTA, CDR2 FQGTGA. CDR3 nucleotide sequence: TGTGCCAGCAGCTTGTCGCGAGCCGATGAAAAACTGTTTTTT. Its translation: CASSLSRADEKLFF.

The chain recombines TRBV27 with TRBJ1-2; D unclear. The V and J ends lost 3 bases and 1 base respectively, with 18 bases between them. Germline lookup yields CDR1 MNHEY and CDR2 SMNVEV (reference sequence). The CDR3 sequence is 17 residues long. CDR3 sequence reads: CASSFRPPTHHNYGYTF. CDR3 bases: TGTGCCAGCAGTTTTCGACCTCCGACACATCATAACTATGGCTACACCTTC.